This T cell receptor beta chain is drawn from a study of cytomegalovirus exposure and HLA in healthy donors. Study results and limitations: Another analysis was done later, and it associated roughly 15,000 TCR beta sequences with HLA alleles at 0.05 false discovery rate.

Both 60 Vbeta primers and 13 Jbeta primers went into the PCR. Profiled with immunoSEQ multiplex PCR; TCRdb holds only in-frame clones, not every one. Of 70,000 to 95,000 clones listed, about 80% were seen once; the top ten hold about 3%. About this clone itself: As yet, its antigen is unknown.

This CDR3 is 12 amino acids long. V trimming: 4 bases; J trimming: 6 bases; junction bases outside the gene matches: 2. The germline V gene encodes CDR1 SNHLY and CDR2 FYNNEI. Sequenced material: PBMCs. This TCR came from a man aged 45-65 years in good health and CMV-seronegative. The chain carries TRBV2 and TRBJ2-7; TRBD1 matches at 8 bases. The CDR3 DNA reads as TGTGCCAGCAGTGGGACAGGGAGCGAGCAGTACTTC. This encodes CASSGTGSEQYF.